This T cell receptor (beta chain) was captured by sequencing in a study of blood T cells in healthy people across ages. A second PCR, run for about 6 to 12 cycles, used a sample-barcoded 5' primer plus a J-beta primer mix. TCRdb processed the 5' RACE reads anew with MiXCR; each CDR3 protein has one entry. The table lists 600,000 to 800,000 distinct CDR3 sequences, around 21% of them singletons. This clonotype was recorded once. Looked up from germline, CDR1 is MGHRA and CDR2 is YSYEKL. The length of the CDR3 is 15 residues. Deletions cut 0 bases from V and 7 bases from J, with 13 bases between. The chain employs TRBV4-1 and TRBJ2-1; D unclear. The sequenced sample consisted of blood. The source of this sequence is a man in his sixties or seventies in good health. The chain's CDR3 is CASSQEGRAGNEQFF. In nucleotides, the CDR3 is TGCGCCAGCAGCCAAGAGGGAAGGGCCGGGAATGAGCAGTTCTTC.